Listed here is a single T cell receptor (beta chain). Its specificity is not known. The repertoire was sequenced with immunoSEQ multiplex PCR; TCRdb's copy has only in-frame clones and lacks some. This sample has 30,000 to 35,000 clones, with over 75% found just once. Each patient experienced a relapse that followed autologous stem cell transplantation, and brentuximab vedotin exposure varied. Thawed PBMCs underwent magnetic negative selection to yield purified CD4+ T cells. This entry comes from a study of PD-1 blockade in classical Hodgkin lymphoma. Per the germline V gene, CDR1 is SGHKS and CDR2 is YYEKEE (reference sequence). Trimming cost V 7 bases and J 0 bases, with 11 bases left between them. The CDR3 runs to 14 residues. General observations from the study: Nothing has yet pinned down what causes the repertoire differences, possibly disease activity or prior therapy. It was reported that newly diagnosed patients had less baseline TCR diversity than healthy donors. A significant rise in TCR diversity was seen by C4D1 for CD4+ cells but not for CD8+ cells. Prior to therapy, complete responders displayed diversity much like that of newly diagnosed patients.

The clonotype comes from a human donor with classical Hodgkin lymphoma. The sequences come from CD4+ T cells from blood, collected at baseline. The chain uses TRBV5-5 and TRBJ1-3; unclear D gene. CDR3 protein: CASADTSSGNTIYF. DNA of the CDR3: TGTGCCAGCGCAGACACCAGCTCTGGAAACACCATATATTTT.